Listed below are T cell receptor beta chains from one sample, sequenced in a study of blood T cells in healthy people across ages. TCRdb reprocessed the 5' RACE reads with MiXCR, giving one entry per CDR3 protein. Among 700,000 to 800,000 distinct CDR3 sequences listed, roughly two fifths were seen once. Sequencing was performed on blood. The receptor source for this set is a woman aged 55-70 years in good health. CDR3s include the opening cysteine and the closing phenylalanine or tryptophan. Each record gives: V gene, J gene, D gene, clone size, CDR3 protein, CDR3 DNA. The D gene is left open where the match is weak. A clone size is listed for some rows: how often the clone was seen (once, few, many), or a class if it is expanded.

TRBV6-2/TRBV6-3	TRBJ2-7	TRBD1	once	CASKGQGIHEQYF	TGTGCCTCAAAGGGACAGGGGATCCACGAGCAGTACTTC
TRBV4-3	TRBJ2-5	.	few	CASSLQTGAQETQYF	TGCGCCAGCAGCCTTCAGACGGGAGCCCAAGAGACCCAGTACTTC
TRBV7-6	TRBJ2-7	TRBD1	.	CASSSRDRNEQYF	TGTGCCAGCAGCTCCAGGGACAGGAACGAGCAGTACTTC
TRBV20-1	TRBJ1-6	.	few	CSANGHNSPLHF	TGCAGTGCTAACGGTCATAATTCACCCCTCCACTTT
TRBV10-3	TRBJ1-2	.	.	CATTAVSASHGYTF	TGTGCCACCACGGCGGTTAGCGCCTCGCATGGCTACACCTTC
TRBV6-1	TRBJ1-3	.	.	CASRRDSGNTIYF	TGTGCCAGCAGACGGGACTCTGGAAACACCATATATTTT
TRBV12-3/TRBV12-4	TRBJ1-2	TRBD1	.	CASRSGTGWGYTF	TGTGCCAGCAGGTCCGGGACAGGGTGGGGCTACACCTTC
TRBV9	TRBJ2-3	TRBD1	few	CASSGTGYAQYF	TGTGCCAGCAGCGGGACAGGATACGCGCAGTATTTT
TRBV20-1	TRBJ2-7	.	.	CSARRYDTPYEQYF	TGCAGTGCTAGAAGATATGACACCCCCTACGAGCAGTACTTC
TRBV11-3	TRBJ2-1	TRBD1	.	CASSLAGTGPYNEQFF	TGTGCCAGCAGCTTAGCCGGGACAGGGCCCTACAATGAGCAGTTCTTC
TRBV12-3/TRBV12-4	TRBJ2-7	.	many	CASSLGGDLYEQYF	TGTGCCAGCAGTTTGGGCGGGGATTTATACGAGCAGTACTTC
TRBV3-1	TRBJ2-1	.	.	CASSRPSSSHNEQFF	TGTGCCAGCAGCCGCCCCAGCTCGAGCCACAATGAGCAGTTCTTC
TRBV27	TRBJ1-2	.	many	CATTTLPSGGYTF	TGTGCCACCACCACGTTACCTTCTGGAGGCTACACCTTC
TRBV3-1	TRBJ2-1	TRBD2	.	CASTRSGGFNEQFF	TGTGCCAGCACTCGCAGCGGGGGCTTCAATGAGCAGTTCTTC
TRBV28	TRBJ1-2	.	.	CASSAPGLARYGYTF	TGTGCCAGCAGTGCCCCGGGGCTAGCTCGCTATGGCTACACCTTC
TRBV28	TRBJ1-1	.	.	CASSLTRPRATEAFF	TGTGCCAGCAGTTTGACCCGCCCTAGGGCCACTGAAGCTTTCTTT
TRBV7-2	TRBJ2-7	TRBD1	.	CASSYHRDRAYEQYF	TGTGCCAGCAGCTACCACCGGGACAGGGCCTACGAGCAGTACTTC
TRBV20-1	TRBJ1-1	TRBD1	few	CSARPYRGPVNTEAFF	TGCAGTGCTAGACCATACAGGGGGCCGGTGAACACTGAAGCTTTCTTT
TRBV20-1	TRBJ1-5	TRBD1	.	CSARDWTGDQPQHF	TGCAGTGCTAGAGATTGGACAGGGGATCAGCCCCAGCATTTT
TRBV5-8	TRBJ2-7	TRBD1	few	CASSFVDRGTYEQYF	TGTGCCAGCAGCTTCGTGGACAGGGGGACGTACGAGCAGTACTTC
TRBV20-1	TRBJ2-5	.	many	CSARPTGREETQYF	TGCAGTGCTAGACCGACAGGGAGGGAGGAGACCCAGTACTTC
TRBV7-9	TRBJ2-5	TRBD1	.	CASSQNRGRSRVDERYF	TGTGCCAGCAGCCAGAACAGGGGCCGTTCAAGGGTTGATGAGCGGTACTTC
TRBV5-6	TRBJ2-7	TRBD1	.	CASSLAGQGSEQYF	TGTGCCAGCAGCTTGGCGGGACAGGGTAGCGAGCAGTACTTC
TRBV12-3/TRBV12-4	TRBJ2-6	.	few	CASSFRGASGANVLTF	TGTGCCAGCAGTTTTAGGGGGGCCTCTGGGGCCAACGTCCTGACTTTC
TRBV6-5	TRBJ2-5	.	.	CASSTSGAKETQYF	TGTGCCAGCAGCACATCAGGTGCCAAAGAGACCCAGTACTTC
TRBV29-1	TRBJ2-5	TRBD1	.	CSSQRGRGETQYF	TGCAGCTCCCAAAGGGGGCGAGGAGAGACCCAGTACTTC
TRBV2	TRBJ2-1	TRBD2	few	CAGTGGGGFGDEQFF	TGTGCCGGGACGGGCGGGGGTGGTTTTGGCGATGAGCAGTTCTTC
TRBV3-1	TRBJ1-1	.	.	CASSQEKGYTEAFF	TGTGCCAGCAGCCAAGAAAAGGGTTACACTGAAGCTTTCTTT
TRBV4-3	TRBJ1-5	.	.	CASSQDRTDNQPQHF	TGCGCCAGCAGCCAGGACCGGACAGACAATCAGCCCCAGCATTTT
TRBV18	TRBJ2-7	TRBD2	.	CASSPQGGRAHPEQYF	TGTGCCAGCTCACCACAGGGCGGGAGGGCCCATCCCGAGCAGTACTTC
TRBV7-3	TRBJ2-3	TRBD2	.	CASSISGDVDTQYF	TGTGCCAGCAGCATAAGCGGGGATGTGGATACGCAGTATTTT
TRBV20-1	TRBJ2-5	.	.	CSAPKGGQETQYF	TGCAGTGCTCCTAAGGGGGGACAAGAGACCCAGTACTTC
TRBV7-9	TRBJ2-3	.	few	CASQRGAGQAQYF	TGTGCCAGCCAGAGGGGGGCTGGCCAAGCGCAGTATTTT
TRBV27	TRBJ1-1	.	.	CASSLSWGLGTEAFF	TGTGCCAGCAGTTTATCTTGGGGGTTAGGGACTGAAGCTTTCTTT
TRBV28	TRBJ2-1	TRBD1	.	CASSPWDSLLDEQFF	TGTGCCAGCAGTCCTTGGGACAGCCTCTTGGATGAGCAGTTCTTC
TRBV3-1	TRBJ2-5	.	few	CASSQGRLQYF	TGTGCCAGCAGCCAAGGGAGGCTGCAGTACTTC
TRBV27	TRBJ2-2	TRBD1	.	CASSFPGGSTGELFF	TGTGCCAGCAGTTTCCCAGGGGGCTCGACCGGGGAGCTGTTTTTT
TRBV20-1	TRBJ1-2	TRBD1	once	CSAGQVGMDGYTF	TGCAGTGCCGGACAGGTGGGGATGGATGGCTACACCTTC
TRBV20-1	TRBJ2-3	TRBD1	few	CSALRDRVTDTQYF	TGCAGTGCTTTGCGGGACAGGGTCACAGATACGCAGTATTTT
TRBV10-3	TRBJ2-5	TRBD1	.	CAISNPGQGPQETQYF	TGTGCCATCAGCAATCCGGGACAGGGGCCCCAAGAGACCCAGTACTTC
TRBV5-4	TRBJ2-7	.	few	CASTFGGRRDPYEQYF	TGTGCCAGCACCTTTGGAGGGAGAAGGGACCCCTACGAGCAGTACTTC
TRBV10-3	TRBJ2-3	.	many	CAIRGGATDTQYF	TGTGCCATCAGAGGAGGGGCCACAGATACGCAGTATTTT
TRBV20-1	TRBJ2-1	TRBD2	few	CSGGAGATNEQFF	TGCAGCGGGGGGGCGGGGGCCACCAATGAGCAGTTCTTC
TRBV11-1	TRBJ2-7	.	.	CASSLALGAEQYF	TGTGCCAGCAGCTTAGCGCTTGGGGCCGAGCAGTACTTC
TRBV10-3	TRBJ1-1	.	.	CATRTLLNTEAFF	TGTGCCACTCGGACACTGCTGAACACTGAAGCTTTCTTT
TRBV4-2	TRBJ2-1	TRBD2	.	CASSQPGLAGERYEQFF	TGTGCCAGCAGCCAGCCTGGACTAGCGGGAGAACGGTATGAGCAGTTCTTC
TRBV7-2	TRBJ2-7	.	few	CASSLPLGAAYEQYF	TGTGCCAGCAGCCTCCCATTGGGGGCGGCCTACGAGCAGTACTTC